One sample yielded the 16 T cell receptor beta chains listed below, sequenced in a study of response to subunit inactivated influenza vaccine. One entry per CDR3 protein results from TCRdb running MiXCR on the RT-PCR reads. The table lists around 480,000 distinct CDR3 sequences, 16% of them singletons. The sample consisted of CD4+ T cells sorted from PBMCs, taken roughly 24 months after vaccination. The receptors come from a man aged 50-75 years who received an inactivated influenza vaccine.

A few counts support this clonotype. V usage is TRBV5-1 and J usage is TRBJ2-1, with D perhaps TRBD1 or TRBD2 (5 bases each). This CDR3 spans 18 amino acids. The V and J ends lost 5 bases and 2 bases respectively, with 23 bases between them. CDR1 and CDR2 from the germline V gene are SGHRS and YFSETQ. Here the CDR3 DNA reads TGCGCCAGCAGTTCCTCCTCCCGTCCGGGACCTGCCTACAATGAGCAGTTCTTC. This gives the protein CASSSSSRPGPAYNEQFF.

The chain uses TRBV12-3 or TRBV12-4 and TRBJ2-2; D perhaps matches TRBD1 (6 bases). CDR3 length equals 14 residues. With 6 bases removed from V and 1 base from J, the gap between germline ends came to 9 bases. The DNA for the CDR3 is TGTGCCAGCAGAAGACAGGAGAACACCGGGGAGCTGTTTTTT. It encodes CASRRQENTGELFF.

The V and J genes are TRBV7-2 and TRBJ2-5; D is unresolved. Trimming took off 1 base at V and 3 bases at J, with 6 bases between the two ends. Per germline, CDR1 SGHTA and CDR2 FQGNSA. The CDR3 consists of 13 residues. The CDR3 reads CASSLVRKETQYF. CDR3 DNA: TGTGCCAGCAGCTTAGTACGGAAAGAGACCCAGTACTTC.

The V call is TRBV29-1, the J call TRBJ1-1; D gene uncertain. This CDR3 has 13 amino acids. V shed 7 bases and J shed 1 base, with 13 bases lying between them. Germline CDR1 reads SQVTM; CDR2 reads ANQGSEA. The CDR3 bases are TGCAGCGGGGTAGAGGCTTGGAACACTGAAGCTTTCTTT. Encoded protein: CSGVEAWNTEAFF.

The rearrangement uses TRBV18 and TRBJ2-1, with D possibly being TRBD1 (5 bases). The CDR3 contains 15 residues. V shed 4 bases and J shed 7 bases, with 17 bases lying between them. Germline CDR1 is KGHSH and CDR2 is LQKENI. Here the CDR3 reads CASSQDNRIVNEQFF. The CDR3 DNA is TGTGCCAGCTCACAGGACAATCGGATTGTGAATGAGCAGTTCTTC.

The sample holds a few counts of this clonotype. The genes are TRBV2 and TRBJ2-2; the match to TRBD2 covers 11 bases. Germline V gives CDR1 SNHLY, CDR2 FYNNEI. The J segment lost 6 bases and the V segment lost 7 bases, leaving 7 bases of the junction unmatched. The CDR3 consists of 15 residues. The CDR3 coding sequence is TGTGCCAGCAATCGACTAGCGGGAAGGGCCGGGGAGCTGTTTTTT. Translation gives CASNRLAGRAGELFF.

This clonotype was observed at least ten times. The gene calls are TRBV20-1 and TRBJ2-1; no reliable D call. The CDR3 is made up of 10 amino acids. CDR1 and CDR2 (germline): DFQATT, SNEGSKA (reference sequence). Trimming left V 0 bases short and J 14 bases short, with 8 bases between. In DNA form, the CDR3 reads TGCAGTGCTAGAGAGAGGAGAGAGTTCTTC. This translates into CSARERREFF.

This clonotype was counted at least ten times. The rearrangement uses TRBV5-1 and TRBJ2-3; possible D gene TRBD2, 5 bases. Trimming shortened V by 7 bases and J by 5 bases, and 14 bases separated the two germline ends. Germline CDR1 reads SGHRS; CDR2 reads YFSETQ. This CDR3 is 13 amino acids long. CDR3 in DNA: TGCGCCAGCGGCGAAGCGGCCTTAGATACGCAGTATTTT. This translates into CASGEAALDTQYF.

This chain joins TRBV20-1 and TRBJ2-7; D not resolved. The CDR3 covers 17 residues. Trimming pared 7 bases from V and 2 bases from J, leaving 27 bases between. The V gene's germline CDR1 is DFQATT and CDR2 SNEGSKA (reference sequence). CDR3 loop: CSVLPSIGQPPTYEQYF. The CDR3 DNA reads TGCAGTGTCCTCCCTTCGATCGGGCAGCCCCCAACCTACGAGCAGTACTTC.

This clonotype has just a few counts. The V gene is TRBV20-1, the J gene TRBJ1-1; possible D gene TRBD1, 6 bases. The CDR3 loop spans 12 amino acids. The V and J ends lost 6 bases and 4 bases respectively, with 12 bases between them. Germline loops: CDR1 DFQATT, CDR2 SNEGSKA (reference sequence). The CDR3 DNA follows: TGCAGTGCCCCTAGGGGGGGCACTGAAGCTTTCTTT. Translated, it gives CSAPRGGTEAFF.

This clonotype was recorded a few times. A read error may be the cause here, since a much bigger clone is one base away. This chain links TRBV28 with TRBJ2-7; D is undetermined. The ends were cut back, 4 bases at V and 4 bases at J, with 5 bases in the middle. This CDR3 comprises 11 residues. From germline, CDR1 is MDHEN and CDR2 SYDVKM. For the CDR3, the DNA is TGTGCCAGCAGTTACCAATACGAGCAGTACTTC. Its translation: CASSYQYEQYF.

There are a few counts of this clonotype. This sequence joins TRBV5-1 and TRBJ2-1; D is possibly TRBD2 (8 bases). Trimming stripped 0 bases from V and 8 bases from J, with 21 bases between. Germline values: CDR1 SGHRS, CDR2 YFSETQ. This CDR3 region has 17 residues. Here the CDR3 DNA reads TGCGCCAGCAGCTTGGATTTTCGGGGGGGCAGGGGGGATGAGCAGTTCTTC. This gives the protein CASSLDFRGGRGDEQFF.

This clonotype was detected a few times. The CDR3 nucleotides read TGTGCCAGCAGCCAGCTGGGACCACACGACGCCAAAAACATTCAGTACTTC. It translates to CASSQLGPHDAKNIQYF. The chain combines TRBV3-1 with TRBJ2-4; D possibly uses TRBD1 or TRBD2 (5 bases each). The germline V and J ends were trimmed by 3 bases and 1 base, with 16 bases remaining between them. The CDR3 is 17 residues long. Per the germline V gene, CDR1 is LGHDT and CDR2 is YNNKEL (reference sequence). Looking up the rest from reference TRBV3-1 and TRBJ2-4 gives the full variable domain: DTAVSQTPKYLVTQMGNDKSIKCEQNLGHDTMYWYKQDSKKFLKIMFSYNNKELIINETVPNRFSPKSPDKAHLNLHINSLELGDSAVYFCASSQLGPHDAKNIQYFGAGTRLSVL.

CDR3 loop: CASSRGTDPNYGYTF. As DNA, the CDR3 is TGTGCCAGCAGCCGCGGGACGGACCCTAACTATGGCTACACCTTC. J is TRBJ1-2 and V is TRBV5-4, with D tentatively TRBD1 (5 bases). CDR1 is SGHNT and CDR2 is YYREEE in the germline V gene (reference sequence). CDR3 size: 15 residues. The V end was cut by 4 bases, the J end by 0 bases, with 13 bases between. Variable domain in full (rest from reference TRBV5-4 and TRBJ1-2): ETGVTQSPTHLIKTRGQQVTLRCSSQSGHNTVSWYQQALGQGPQFIFQYYREEENGRGNFPPRFSGLQFPNYSSELNVNALELDDSALYLCASSRGTDPNYGYTFGSGTRLTVV.

The chain uses TRBV7-9 and TRBJ1-6; D call uncertain. The V end was cut by 5 bases, the J end by 7 bases, with 12 bases between. CDR3 length: 14 residues. Germline CDR1 SEHNR, CDR2 FQNEAQ (reference sequence). CDR3 region: CASSQPSGNSPLHF. The CDR3 DNA follows: TGTGCCAGCAGCCAACCATCGGGGAATTCACCCCTCCACTTT.

This clonotype has more than one count but fewer than ten. The J gene is TRBJ1-1, the V gene TRBV6-1; the D gene is possibly TRBD1 (5 bases). This CDR3 has 14 amino acids. Germline values: CDR1 MNHNS, CDR2 SASEGT. V lost 6 bases and J 1 base, leaving 12 bases between the germline ends. As DNA, the CDR3 is TGTGCCAGCAGCTGGGGGTTGGAGAACACTGAAGCTTTCTTT. Protein sequence: CASSWGLENTEAFF.